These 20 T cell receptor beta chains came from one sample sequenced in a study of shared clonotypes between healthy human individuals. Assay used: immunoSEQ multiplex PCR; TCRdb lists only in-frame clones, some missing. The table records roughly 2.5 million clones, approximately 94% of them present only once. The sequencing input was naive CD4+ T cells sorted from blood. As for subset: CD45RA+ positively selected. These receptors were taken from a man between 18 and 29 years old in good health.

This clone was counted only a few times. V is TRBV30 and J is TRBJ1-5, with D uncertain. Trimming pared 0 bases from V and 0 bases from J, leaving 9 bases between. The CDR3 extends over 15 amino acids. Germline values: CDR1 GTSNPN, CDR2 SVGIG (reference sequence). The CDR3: CAWSVAADSNQPQHF. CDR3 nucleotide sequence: TGTGCCTGGAGTGTAGCGGCCGATAGCAATCAGCCCCAGCATTTT.

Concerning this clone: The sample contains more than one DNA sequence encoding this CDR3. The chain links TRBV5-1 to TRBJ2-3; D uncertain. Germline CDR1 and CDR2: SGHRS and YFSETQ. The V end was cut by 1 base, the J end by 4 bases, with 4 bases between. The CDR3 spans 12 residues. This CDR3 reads CASSLTADTQYF. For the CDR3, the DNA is TGCGCCAGCAGCTTGACGGCAGATACGCAGTATTTT.

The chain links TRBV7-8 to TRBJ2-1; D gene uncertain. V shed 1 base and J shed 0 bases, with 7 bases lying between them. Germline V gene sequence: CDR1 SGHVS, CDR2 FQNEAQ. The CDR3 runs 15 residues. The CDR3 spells CASSLVSLSYNEQFF. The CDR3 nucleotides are TGTGCCAGCAGCTTAGTCAGCCTCTCCTACAATGAGCAGTTCTTC.

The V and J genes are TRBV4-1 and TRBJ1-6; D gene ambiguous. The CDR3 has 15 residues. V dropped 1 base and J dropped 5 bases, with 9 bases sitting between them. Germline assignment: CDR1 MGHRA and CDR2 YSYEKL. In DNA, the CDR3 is TGCGCCAGCAGCCAAGCTTCAACACATAATTCACCCCTCCACTTT. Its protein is CASSQASTHNSPLHF.

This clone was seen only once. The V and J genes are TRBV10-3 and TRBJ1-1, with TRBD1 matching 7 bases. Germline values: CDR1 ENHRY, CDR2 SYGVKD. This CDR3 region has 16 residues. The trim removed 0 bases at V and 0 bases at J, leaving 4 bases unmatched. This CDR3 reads CAISESGTVMNTEAFF. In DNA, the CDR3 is TGTGCCATCAGTGAGTCGGGGACAGTAATGAACACTGAAGCTTTCTTT.

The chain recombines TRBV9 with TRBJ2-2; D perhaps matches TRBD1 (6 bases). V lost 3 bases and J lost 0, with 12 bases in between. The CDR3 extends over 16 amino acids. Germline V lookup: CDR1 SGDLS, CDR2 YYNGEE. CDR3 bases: TGTGCCAGCAGCGCCCGACAGGCCTCGAACACCGGGGAGCTGTTTTTT. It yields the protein CASSARQASNTGELFF.

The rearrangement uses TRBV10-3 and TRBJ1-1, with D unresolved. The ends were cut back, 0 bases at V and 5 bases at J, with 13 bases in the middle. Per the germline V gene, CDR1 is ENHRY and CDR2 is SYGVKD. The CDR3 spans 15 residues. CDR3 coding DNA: TGTGCCATCAGTGAGTCGCCCGGTAAGGTTACTGAAGCTTTCTTT. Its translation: CAISESPGKVTEAFF.

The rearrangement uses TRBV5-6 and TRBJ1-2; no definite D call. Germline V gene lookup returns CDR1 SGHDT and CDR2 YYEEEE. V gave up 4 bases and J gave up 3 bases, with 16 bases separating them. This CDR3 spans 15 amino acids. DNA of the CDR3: TGTGCCAGCAGCCTGAATAGACTGGCCGACTATGGCTACACCTTC. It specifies CASSLNRLADYGYTF.

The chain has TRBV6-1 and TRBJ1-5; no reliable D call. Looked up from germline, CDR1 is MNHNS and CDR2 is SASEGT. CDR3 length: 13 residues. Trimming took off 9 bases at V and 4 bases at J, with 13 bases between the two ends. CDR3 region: CASRPDGNQPQHF. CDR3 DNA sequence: TGTGCCAGTAGGCCAGATGGGAATCAGCCCCAGCATTTT.

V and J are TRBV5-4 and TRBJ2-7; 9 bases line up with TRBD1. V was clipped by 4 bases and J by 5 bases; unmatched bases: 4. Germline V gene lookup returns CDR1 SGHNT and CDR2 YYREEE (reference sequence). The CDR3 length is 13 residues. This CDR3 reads CASSLRTGDEQYF. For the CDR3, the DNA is TGTGCCAGCAGCCTCCGGACAGGGGACGAGCAGTACTTC.

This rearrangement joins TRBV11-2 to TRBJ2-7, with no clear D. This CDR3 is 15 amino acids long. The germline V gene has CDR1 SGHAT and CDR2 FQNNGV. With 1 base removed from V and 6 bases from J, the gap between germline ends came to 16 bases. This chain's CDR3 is CASSLVAGSNSEQYF. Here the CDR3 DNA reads TGTGCCAGCAGCTTAGTTGCTGGCTCTAACTCCGAGCAGTACTTC.

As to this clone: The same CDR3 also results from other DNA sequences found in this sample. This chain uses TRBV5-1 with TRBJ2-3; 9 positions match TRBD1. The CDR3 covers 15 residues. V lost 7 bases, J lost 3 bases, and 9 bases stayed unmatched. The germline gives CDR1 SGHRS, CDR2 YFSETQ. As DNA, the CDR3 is TGCGCCAGCTCAGGGGGACAGGGCATTACAGATACGCAGTATTTT. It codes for CASSGGQGITDTQYF.

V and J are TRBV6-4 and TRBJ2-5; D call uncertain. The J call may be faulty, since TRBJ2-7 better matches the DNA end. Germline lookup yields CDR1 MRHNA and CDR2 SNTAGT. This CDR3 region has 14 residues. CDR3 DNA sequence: TGTGCCAGCAGCGATAATGGGCCCAACTACGAGCAGTACTTC. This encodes CASSDNGPNYEQYF.

CDR3 loop: CASSLARATDTQYF. In DNA, the CDR3 is TGTGCCAGCAGCTTGGCTAGGGCCACAGATACGCAGTATTTT. V usage is TRBV5-5 and J usage is TRBJ2-3; D remains unclear. This CDR3 contains 14 residues. The V end lost 0 bases, the J end lost 2 bases, and 7 bases lay between the germline ends. CDR1 is SGHKS, CDR2 YYEKEE, per germline (reference sequence).

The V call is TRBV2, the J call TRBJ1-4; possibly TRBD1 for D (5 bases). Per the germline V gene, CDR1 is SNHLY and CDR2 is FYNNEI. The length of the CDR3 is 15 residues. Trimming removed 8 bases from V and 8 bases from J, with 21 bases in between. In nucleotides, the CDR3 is TGTGCCAGCTTTCCCCGACGGGGGATAGGGGAAAAACTGTTTTTT. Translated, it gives CASFPRRGIGEKLFF.

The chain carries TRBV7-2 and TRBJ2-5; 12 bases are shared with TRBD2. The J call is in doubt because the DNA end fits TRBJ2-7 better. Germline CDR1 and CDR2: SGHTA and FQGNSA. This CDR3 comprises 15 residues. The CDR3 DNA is TGTGCCAGCAGCACGACTAGCGGGGGAGTCTACGAGCAGTACTTC. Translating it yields CASSTTSGGVYEQYF.

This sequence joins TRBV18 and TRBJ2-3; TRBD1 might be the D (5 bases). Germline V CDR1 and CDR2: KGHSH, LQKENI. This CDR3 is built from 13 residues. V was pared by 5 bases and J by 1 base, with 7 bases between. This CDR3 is CASSSQGTDTQYF. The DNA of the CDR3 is TGTGCCAGCTCATCACAGGGCACAGATACGCAGTATTTT. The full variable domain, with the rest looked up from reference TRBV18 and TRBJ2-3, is NAGVMQNPRHLVRRRGQEARLRCSPMKGHSHVYWYRQLPEEGLKFMVYLQKENIIDESGMPKERFSAEFPKEGPSILRIQQVVRGDSAAYFCASSSQGTDTQYFGPGTRLTVL.

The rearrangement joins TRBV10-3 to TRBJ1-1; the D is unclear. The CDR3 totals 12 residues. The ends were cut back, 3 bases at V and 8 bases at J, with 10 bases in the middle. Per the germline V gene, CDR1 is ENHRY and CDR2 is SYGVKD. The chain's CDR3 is CAISDRDMEAFF. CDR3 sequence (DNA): TGTGCCATCAGTGATCGGGATATGGAAGCTTTCTTT.

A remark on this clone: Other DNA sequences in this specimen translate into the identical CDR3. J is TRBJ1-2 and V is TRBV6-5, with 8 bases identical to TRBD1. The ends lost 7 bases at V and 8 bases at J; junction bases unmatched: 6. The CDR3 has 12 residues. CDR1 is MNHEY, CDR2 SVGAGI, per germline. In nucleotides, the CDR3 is TGTGCCAGCACCCAGGGGGCCGGGGGCTACACCTTC. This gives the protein CASTQGAGGYTF.

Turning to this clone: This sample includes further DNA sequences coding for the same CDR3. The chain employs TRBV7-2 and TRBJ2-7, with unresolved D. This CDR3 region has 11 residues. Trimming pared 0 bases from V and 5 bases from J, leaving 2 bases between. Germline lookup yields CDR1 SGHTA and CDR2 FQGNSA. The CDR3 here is CASSLADEQYF. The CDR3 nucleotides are TGTGCCAGCAGCTTAGCGGACGAGCAGTACTTC.